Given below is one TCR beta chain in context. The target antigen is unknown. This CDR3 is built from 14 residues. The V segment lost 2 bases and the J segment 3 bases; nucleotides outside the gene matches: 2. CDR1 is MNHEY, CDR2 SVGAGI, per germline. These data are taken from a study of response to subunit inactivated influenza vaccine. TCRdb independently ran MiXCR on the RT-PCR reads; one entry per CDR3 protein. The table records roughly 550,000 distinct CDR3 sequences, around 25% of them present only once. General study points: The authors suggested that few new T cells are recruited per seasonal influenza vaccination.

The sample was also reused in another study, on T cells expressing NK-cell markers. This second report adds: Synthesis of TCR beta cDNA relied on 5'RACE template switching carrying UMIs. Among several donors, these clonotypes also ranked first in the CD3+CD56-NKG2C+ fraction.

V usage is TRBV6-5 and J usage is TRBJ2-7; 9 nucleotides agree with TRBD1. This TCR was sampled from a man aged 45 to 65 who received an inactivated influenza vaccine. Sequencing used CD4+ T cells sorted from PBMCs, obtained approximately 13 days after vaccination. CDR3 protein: CASSYGTGNYEQYF. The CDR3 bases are TGTGCCAGCAGTTACGGGACAGGGAACTACGAGCAGTACTTC.